Sequencing of this TCR beta chain was carried out in a study of blood T cell repertoires in COVID-19. The length of the CDR3 is 16 residues. The ends lost 1 base at V and 7 bases at J; junction bases unmatched: 5. The germline V gene encodes CDR1 SGHRS and CDR2 YFSETQ. Generated by immunoSEQ multiplex PCR, the TCRdb table keeps only in-frame clones and is missing some. Seen here are fewer than 450,000 clones, roughly nine tenths observed once, and the top ten hold approximately 1%. The TCR comes from a woman in her thirties who had recovered from COVID-19. The chain joins TRBV5-1 to TRBJ1-6, with 10 bases matching TRBD1. The specimen was PBMCs or T cells enriched from blood (not recorded which). The CDR3 loop is CASSLTGQGDNSPLHF. Written as DNA, the CDR3 is TGCGCCAGCAGCTTGACCGGACAGGGGGACAATTCACCCCTCCACTTT. Complete variable domain (other parts from reference TRBV5-1 and TRBJ1-6): KAGVTQTPRYLIKTRGQQVTLSCSPISGHRSVSWYQQTPGQGLQFLFEYFSETQRNKGNFPGRFSGRQFSNSRSEMNVSTLELGDSALYLCASSLTGQGDNSPLHFGNGTRLTVT.